Listed below are T cell receptor beta chains from one sample, sequenced in a study of chemoradiotherapy in HPV16-positive cancers. Sequencing used immunoSEQ multiplex PCR; TCRdb keeps in-frame clones, though not all of them. The table includes roughly 9,800 clones, 65% to 70% detected once. This specimen was collected from a patient who underwent chemoradiotherapy. These receptors came from a human donor with HPV-associated anogenital cancer. CDR3s include the opening cysteine and the closing phenylalanine or tryptophan. D genes are given only for firm matches. Size is omitted from some rows. Given values are once, few, many or a class for expanded clones.

CDR3	DNA	J	D	size	V
CASSQTPTGGTEAFF	TGCGCCAGCAGCCAGACGCCTACAGGGGGCACTGAAGCTTTCTTT	TRBJ1-1	TRBD1	.	TRBV4-1
CSVVYHKLETQYF	TGCAGCGTAGTCTATCATAAGTTGGAGACCCAGTACTTC	TRBJ2-5	.	.	TRBV29-1
CASSPQGFPTDTQYF	TGTGCCAGCAGCCCACAGGGGTTTCCCACAGATACGCAGTATTTT	TRBJ2-3	TRBD1	few	TRBV7-9
CASSPGTGGHEQYF	TGTGCCAGCAGCCCTGGGACAGGGGGCCACGAGCAGTACTTC	TRBJ2-7	TRBD1	.	TRBV11-3
CASSTRNPYEQYF	TGTGCCAGCAGCACCAGAAACCCCTACGAGCAGTACTTC	TRBJ2-7	.	.	TRBV28
CASNLSGGSPQHF	TGTGCCAGTAACCTCTCAGGAGGTTCGCCCCAGCATTTT	TRBJ1-5	.	.	TRBV19
CASLQRINEKLFF	TGTGCCAGCCTACAGAGGATTAATGAAAAACTGTTTTTT	TRBJ1-4	.	.	TRBV19
CAISTGPNSPLHF	TGTGCCATCAGTACGGGCCCCAATTCACCCCTCCACTTT	TRBJ1-6	.	.	TRBV10-3
CSVEKVANTGELFF	TGCAGCGTTGAAAAGGTTGCGAACACCGGGGAGCTGTTTTTT	TRBJ2-2	.	few	TRBV29-1
CASSLRGGNTEAFF	TGTGCCAGCAGCCTCAGGGGAGGAAACACTGAAGCTTTCTTT	TRBJ1-1	.	.	TRBV6-5
CASSMAGRVGQPQHF	TGTGCCAGTAGTATGGCGGGGCGGGTCGGGCAGCCCCAGCATTTT	TRBJ1-5	.	medium-sized	TRBV19
CASSLGLAGGPYNEQFF	TGTGCCAGCAGCTTAGGGCTAGCGGGGGGCCCCTACAATGAGCAGTTCTTC	TRBJ2-1	TRBD2	.	TRBV11-3
CASSGGVRDTEAFF	TGTGCCAGCAGTGGAGGGGTGAGGGACACTGAAGCTTTCTTT	TRBJ1-1	.	.	TRBV27
CAWSRQGHLHEQYF	TGTGCCTGGAGTCGGCAGGGTCATCTGCACGAGCAGTACTTC	TRBJ2-7	.	.	TRBV30
CAWSVLSGVAQYF	TGTGCCTGGAGTGTATTGTCGGGCGTGGCCCAGTACTTC	TRBJ2-5	.	few	TRBV30
CASSIRGFYNEQFF	TGTGCCAGCAGCATCAGGGGGTTTTACAATGAGCAGTTCTTC	TRBJ2-1	TRBD1	.	TRBV28
CASSLQGSTGNTIYF	TGCGCCAGCAGCTTACAGGGTAGTACTGGAAACACCATATATTTT	TRBJ1-3	.	.	TRBV5-1
CATSIPATGTNEQFF	TGTGCCACCAGCATCCCGGCGACAGGGACAAATGAGCAGTTCTTC	TRBJ2-1	TRBD1	.	TRBV15
CASQSSGRGDTQYF	TGTGCCAGCCAGTCTTCCGGACGGGGAGATACGCAGTATTTT	TRBJ2-3	.	once	TRBV2
CASSLAGSYGYTF	TGTGCCAGCAGCTTGGCCGGGAGTTATGGCTACACCTTC	TRBJ1-2	.	.	TRBV5-4
CASSHGTSGGTEQFF	TGTGCCAGCAGTCACGGGACTAGCGGGGGCACTGAGCAGTTCTTC	TRBJ2-1	TRBD2	.	TRBV7-9
CASSRGINTGELFF	TGTGCCAGTAGTCGGGGTATCAACACCGGGGAGCTGTTTTTT	TRBJ2-2	.	.	TRBV19
CASGFIVASAGELFF	TGTGCTAGTGGTTTTATTGTCGCGAGCGCCGGGGAGCTGTTTTTT	TRBJ2-2	.	.	TRBV12-5
CASSLGGLSGNTIYF	TGTGCCAGCAGCTTAGGGGGCCTCTCTGGAAACACCATATATTTT	TRBJ1-3	.	.	TRBV11-2
CASSQALFAGVVSAGELFF	TGTGCCAGCAGCCAAGCCCTCTTTGCGGGGGTGGTATCCGCCGGGGAGCTGTTTTTT	TRBJ2-2	TRBD2	.	TRBV4-2
CASSPGQYFNQPQHF	TGTGCCAGCAGCCCCGGACAGTACTTCAATCAGCCCCAGCATTTT	TRBJ1-5	.	.	TRBV6-6
CAISEWSGEAFF	TGTGCCATCAGTGAGTGGAGCGGTGAAGCTTTCTTT	TRBJ1-1	.	.	TRBV10-3
CASSSGIAGGNNEQFF	TGTGCCAGCAGCTCCGGGATAGCGGGGGGGAACAATGAGCAGTTCTTC	TRBJ2-1	TRBD2	.	TRBV7-3
CASSDDGNYGYTF	TGTGCCAGCAGTGACGACGGTAACTATGGCTACACCTTC	TRBJ1-2	.	.	TRBV6-4
CASSSRGNDYNEQFF	TGTGCCAGCAGCTCCCGGGGGAACGATTACAATGAGCAGTTCTTC	TRBJ2-1	.	once	TRBV7-9
CASTPLNRVRQYF	TGTGCCAGCACCCCACTAAATAGAGTCAGGCAGTACTTC	TRBJ2-7	.	.	TRBV7-9
CASSRRDRGTQEHF	TGTGCCAGCAGCCGCCGGGACAGGGGAACTCAAGAACACTTC	TRBJ2-5	TRBD1	.	TRBV7-9
CAGSRTEAFF	TGTGCCGGCAGTAGAACTGAAGCTTTCTTT	TRBJ1-1	.	.	TRBV30
CASSLGTTVAPLHF	TGCGCCAGCAGCTTGGGCACTACAGTTGCACCCCTCCACTTT	TRBJ1-6	.	.	TRBV5-1
CASSSGQGSYGYTF	TGTGCCAGCAGCTCGGGACAGGGCTCTTATGGCTACACCTTC	TRBJ1-2	TRBD1	.	TRBV7-3
CASSQDHAGGADTQYF	TGCGCCAGCAGCCAAGATCACGCGGGGGGGGCGGATACGCAGTATTTT	TRBJ2-3	TRBD2	once	TRBV4-3
CASSYSNRADGYTF	TGTGCCAGCAGTTACTCGAACAGGGCCGACGGCTACACCTTC	TRBJ1-2	.	once	TRBV6-5
CASRAGFMNTEAFF	TGTGCCAGCAGAGCCGGGTTCATGAACACTGAAGCTTTCTTT	TRBJ1-1	.	.	TRBV2
CASSLAGGGYEKLFF	TGTGCCAGCAGCTTGGCCGGGGGAGGTTATGAAAAACTGTTTTTT	TRBJ1-4	.	.	TRBV5-6
CASSLAGLAGFGGTDTQYF	TGTGCCAGCAGCTTAGCGGGACTAGCGGGGTTTGGGGGCACAGATACGCAGTATTTT	TRBJ2-3	TRBD2	once	TRBV7-8
CASSLNSRGSSYNSPLHF	TGCGCCAGCAGCTTAAACTCCAGGGGTAGCTCCTATAATTCACCCCTCCACTTT	TRBJ1-6	.	.	TRBV5-1
CASSQDEGQPQHF	TGCGCCAGCAGCCAAGATGAGGGCCAGCCCCAGCATTTT	TRBJ1-5	.	.	TRBV4-1
CASSPGAPVGPVYGYTF	TGTGCCAGCTCACCAGGGGCCCCAGTGGGGCCCGTTTATGGCTACACCTTC	TRBJ1-2	.	.	TRBV18
CAISEGASGGPYNEQFF	TGTGCCATCAGTGAGGGGGCTAGCGGGGGGCCCTACAATGAGCAGTTCTTC	TRBJ2-1	TRBD2	.	TRBV10-3
CASSIRLDSYNSPLHF	TGTGCCAGTAGTATCCGGTTGGACAGCTATAATTCACCCCTCCACTTT	TRBJ1-6	.	once	TRBV19
CASSYLRSNTGELFF	TGTGCCAGCAGTTACCTAAGGTCGAACACCGGGGAGCTGTTTTTT	TRBJ2-2	.	.	TRBV6-5
CASSLGLRSGTDTQYF	TGCGCCAGCAGCTTGGGGCTCAGGAGTGGAACAGATACGCAGTATTTT	TRBJ2-3	.	.	TRBV5-1
CASSPLAGGITDTQYF	TGTGCCAGCAGCCCCCTAGCGGGGGGGATCACAGATACGCAGTATTTT	TRBJ2-3	TRBD2	.	TRBV14
CASSLGGSGVDSPLHF	TGTGCCAGCAGCTTAGGTGGATCGGGGGTTGATTCACCCCTCCACTTT	TRBJ1-6	.	.	TRBV7-8
CASGGTGLTGKPQHF	TGTGCCAGTGGTGGGACAGGGCTGACCGGGAAGCCCCAGCATTTT	TRBJ1-5	TRBD1	.	TRBV19
CASSWRTGLSYEQYF	TGTGCCAGCAGTTGGAGGACAGGGTTAAGCTACGAGCAGTACTTC	TRBJ2-7	TRBD1	.	TRBV6-6
CASSLGSNLYGYTF	TGCGCCAGCAGCTTGGGGAGCAACCTCTATGGCTACACCTTC	TRBJ1-2	.	.	TRBV5-1
CASSPRTGTSGYGYTF	TGTGCCAGCAGCCCTCGGACAGGGACCTCGGGCTATGGCTACACCTTC	TRBJ1-2	TRBD1	.	TRBV9
CASSEAMRGATDTQYF	TGTGCCAGCAGTGAAGCGATGCGGGGGGCCACAGATACGCAGTATTTT	TRBJ2-3	TRBD2	.	TRBV2
CASSLTGSGDSPLHF	TGCGCCAGCAGCTTGACGGGGTCGGGGGATTCACCCCTCCACTTT	TRBJ1-6	.	.	TRBV5-1
CASRGLAGPTHGQFF	TGTGCCAGCAGAGGACTAGCGGGCCCAACCCATGGGCAGTTCTTC	TRBJ2-1	TRBD2	.	TRBV2
CASSSGLAEHFSDTQYF	TGTGCCAGCAGCTCTGGACTAGCGGAACACTTTTCAGATACGCAGTATTTT	TRBJ2-3	TRBD2	.	TRBV13